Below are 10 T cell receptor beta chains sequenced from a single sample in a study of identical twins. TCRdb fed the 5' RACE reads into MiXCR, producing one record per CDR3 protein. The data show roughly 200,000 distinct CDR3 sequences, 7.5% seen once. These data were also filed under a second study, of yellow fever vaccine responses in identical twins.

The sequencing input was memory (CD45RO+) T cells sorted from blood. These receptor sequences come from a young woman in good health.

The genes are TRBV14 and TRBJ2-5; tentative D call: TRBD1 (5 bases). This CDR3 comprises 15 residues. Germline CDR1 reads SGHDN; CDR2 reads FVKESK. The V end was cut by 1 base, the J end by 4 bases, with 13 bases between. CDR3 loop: CASSQGTFVGETQYF. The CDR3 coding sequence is TGTGCCAGCAGCCAAGGGACATTTGTAGGAGAGACCCAGTACTTC.

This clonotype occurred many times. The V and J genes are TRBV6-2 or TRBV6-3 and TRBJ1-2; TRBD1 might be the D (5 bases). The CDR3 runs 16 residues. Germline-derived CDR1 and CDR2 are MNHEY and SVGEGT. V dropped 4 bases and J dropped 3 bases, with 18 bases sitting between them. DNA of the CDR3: TGTGCCAGCAGTTCTCTTTTGCAGGGAATGGACTATGGCTACACCTTC. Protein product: CASSSLLQGMDYGYTF.

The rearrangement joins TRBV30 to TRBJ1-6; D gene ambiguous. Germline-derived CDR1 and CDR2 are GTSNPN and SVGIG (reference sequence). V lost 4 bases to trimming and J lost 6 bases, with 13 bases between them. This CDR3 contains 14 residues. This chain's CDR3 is CAWIQRTGNSPLHF. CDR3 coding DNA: TGTGCCTGGATTCAGCGGACCGGTAATTCACCCCTCCACTTT.

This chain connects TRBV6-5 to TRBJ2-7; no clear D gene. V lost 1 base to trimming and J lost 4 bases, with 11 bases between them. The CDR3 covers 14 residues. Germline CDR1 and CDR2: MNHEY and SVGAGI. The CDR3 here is CASSYFPGEYEQYF. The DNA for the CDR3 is TGTGCCAGCAGTTACTTTCCAGGAGAGTACGAGCAGTACTTC.

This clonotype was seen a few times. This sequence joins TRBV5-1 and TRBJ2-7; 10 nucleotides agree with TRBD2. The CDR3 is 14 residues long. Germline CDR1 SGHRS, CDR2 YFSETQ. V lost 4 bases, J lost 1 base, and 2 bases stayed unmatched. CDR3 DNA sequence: TGCGCCAGCAGCGTACTAGCGGGATCCTACGAGCAGTACTTC. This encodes CASSVLAGSYEQYF.

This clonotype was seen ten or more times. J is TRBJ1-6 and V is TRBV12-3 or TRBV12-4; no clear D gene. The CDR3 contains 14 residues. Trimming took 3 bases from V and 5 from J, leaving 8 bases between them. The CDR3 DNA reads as TGTGCCAGCAGTTTCAACGGGAATAATTCACCCCTCCACTTT. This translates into CASSFNGNNSPLHF.

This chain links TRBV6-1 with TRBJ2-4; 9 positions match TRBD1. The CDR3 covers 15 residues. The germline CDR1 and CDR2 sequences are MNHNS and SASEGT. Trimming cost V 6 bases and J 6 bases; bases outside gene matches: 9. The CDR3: CASRKQGAQRNIQYF. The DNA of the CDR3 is TGTGCCAGCAGGAAACAGGGGGCGCAGCGAAACATTCAGTACTTC.

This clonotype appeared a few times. CDR3 amino acids: CAWSGLDTQYF. The CDR3 bases are TGTGCCTGGAGCGGACTAGATACGCAGTATTTT. This chain links TRBV30 with TRBJ2-3; TRBD2 might be the D (5 bases). The CDR3 loop spans 11 amino acids. CDR1 and CDR2 from the germline V gene are GTSNPN and SVGIG (reference sequence). Trimming took 3 bases from V and 5 from J, leaving 6 bases between them.

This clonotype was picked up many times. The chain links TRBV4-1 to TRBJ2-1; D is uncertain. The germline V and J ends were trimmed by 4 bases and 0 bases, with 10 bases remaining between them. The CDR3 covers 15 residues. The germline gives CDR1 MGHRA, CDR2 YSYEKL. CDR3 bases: TGCGCCAGCAGCCTTGAACACGGCTCCTACAATGAGCAGTTCTTC. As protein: CASSLEHGSYNEQFF.

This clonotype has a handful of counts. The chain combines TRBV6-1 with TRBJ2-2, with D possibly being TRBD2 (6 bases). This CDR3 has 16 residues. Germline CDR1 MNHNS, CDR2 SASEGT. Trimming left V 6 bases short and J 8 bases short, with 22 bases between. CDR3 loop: CASRPQIGGVSGELFF. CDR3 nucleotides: TGTGCCAGCAGACCCCAGATCGGGGGAGTATCTGGGGAGCTGTTTTTT.